Presented here are 16 T cell receptor beta chains from one specimen sequenced in a study of Ad26.COV2.S vaccination and SARS-CoV-2 variants. The method was immunoSEQ multiplex PCR; TCRdb's version includes in-frame clones alone and lacks a portion of them. The sample records roughly 400,000 clones, 70% to 90% being singletons. Treatment specified: some 19 received Ad26.COV2.S at low or high dose, single or two shots; about 5 received placebo; per-sample allocation not given. At day 63 after the first vaccine or placebo injection, samples were drawn. The sequencing used peripheral blood, collected in a trial of Ad26.COV2.S vaccine versus placebo. Receptors originate from a person aged 18 to 59 who received the Ad26.COV2.S COVID-19 vaccine or a placebo.

This clone was seen more than once but under ten times. The CDR3 sequence: CASSLSGGFVNTEAFF. The CDR3 coding sequence is TGCGCCAGCAGCTTATCGGGGGGATTCGTGAACACTGAAGCTTTCTTT. The rearrangement links TRBV5-1 to TRBJ1-1; a weak D match, TRBD1 (5 bases). The CDR3 contains 16 residues. V was pared by 2 bases and J by 0 bases, with 14 bases between. Germline V lookup: CDR1 SGHRS, CDR2 YFSETQ.

The rearrangement uses TRBV5-1 and TRBJ2-5; the D is unclear. V was trimmed by 0 bases and J by 5 bases, leaving 5 bases between them. CDR3 length equals 12 residues. Germline CDR1 is SGHRS and CDR2 is YFSETQ. CDR3 region: CASSLVRETQYF. The CDR3 nucleotides are TGCGCCAGCAGCTTGGTCCGGGAGACCCAGTACTTC.

The chain carries TRBV9 and TRBJ1-6; possibly TRBD1 for D (5 bases). V was trimmed by 2 bases and J by 10 bases, leaving 16 bases between them. The CDR3 has 15 residues. CDR1 is SGDLS, CDR2 YYNGEE, per germline. CDR3 bases: TGTGCCAGCAGCGTTATGGCCAGGGTGGACTCACCCCTCCACTTT. This gives the protein CASSVMARVDSPLHF.

The chain joins TRBV4-1 to TRBJ1-3, with D uncertain. The CDR3 extends over 14 amino acids. Trimming removed 6 bases at V and 8 bases at J, with 17 bases between. Germline assignment: CDR1 MGHRA and CDR2 YSYEKL. In DNA, the CDR3 is TGCGCCAGCAGTCTCTCCGGGGTGGAAGACACCATATATTTT. Protein sequence: CASSLSGVEDTIYF.

The V and J genes are TRBV7-8 and TRBJ1-1; TRBD1 is a possible D gene (5 bases). Trimming took 2 bases from V and 0 from J, leaving 13 bases between them. The V gene's germline CDR1 is SGHVS and CDR2 FQNEAQ. The CDR3 is made up of 16 amino acids. CDR3 sequence (DNA): TGTGCCAGCAGCTTACCTCCTGCAGGGTTGAACACTGAAGCTTTCTTT. This translates into CASSLPPAGLNTEAFF.

This chain uses TRBV5-4 with TRBJ2-1; TRBD2 agrees at 11 bases. Germline V CDR1 and CDR2: SGHNT, YYREEE (reference sequence). The CDR3 runs 16 residues. V shed 5 bases and J 6 bases; nucleotides not matched to a gene: 10. This chain's CDR3 is CASSLAGGPPRNEQFF. CDR3 nucleotides: TGTGCCAGCAGTTTAGCGGGAGGGCCACCTCGCAATGAGCAGTTCTTC.

The chain recombines TRBV6-6 with TRBJ2-5; D call uncertain. Germline lookup yields CDR1 MNHNY and CDR2 SVGAGI (reference sequence). The V end was cut by 1 base, the J end by 5 bases, with 8 bases between. The CDR3 consists of 13 residues. The CDR3 sequence is CASSYYGSETQYF. CDR3 in DNA: TGTGCCAGCAGTTACTATGGTTCGGAGACCCAGTACTTC.

The V and J genes are TRBV28 and TRBJ1-5, with D perhaps TRBD1 (6 bases). CDR1 and CDR2 from the germline V gene are MDHEN and SYDVKM. V lost 6 bases and J 4 bases, leaving 25 bases between the germline ends. This CDR3 spans 18 amino acids. The CDR3 nucleotides read TGTGCCAGCAGAAGACAGGAGGGCTTCAGTAAGGGGAATCAGCCCCAGCATTTT. Protein: CASRRQEGFSKGNQPQHF.

The rearrangement links TRBV3-1 (or the pseudogene TRBV3-2) to TRBJ1-6; D gene unclear. Per germline, CDR1 LGHDT and CDR2 YNNKEL (reference sequence). V lost 8 bases to trimming and J lost 10 bases, with 6 bases between them. This CDR3 has 10 amino acids. The CDR3 DNA reads TGTGCCAGCTTCGGCTCACCCCTCCACTTT. As protein: CASFGSPLHF.

This chain uses TRBV30 with TRBJ2-2; D call uncertain. The germline V gene has CDR1 GTSNPN and CDR2 SVGIG (reference sequence). V was clipped by 1 base and J by 5 bases, with 17 bases between them. This CDR3 contains 16 residues. CDR3 nucleotide sequence: TGTGCCTGGAGTGGCGCGGTACGCGTAAGGACCGGGGAGCTGTTTTTT. Translated: CAWSGAVRVRTGELFF.

V gene TRBV28 combines with J gene TRBJ1-3; D uncertain. The germline V gene has CDR1 MDHEN and CDR2 SYDVKM. The CDR3 has 15 amino acids. V lost 8 bases, J lost 0 bases, and 14 bases lay in between. The CDR3 loop reads CASGGMPFSGNTIYF. CDR3 in DNA: TGTGCCAGCGGAGGGATGCCTTTCTCTGGAAACACCATATATTTT.

The chain links TRBV5-5 to TRBJ2-2, with 14 bases aligning to TRBD2. The CDR3 runs 16 residues. The germline V gene has CDR1 SGHKS and CDR2 YYEKEE (reference sequence). Trimming at V came to 3 bases and at J to 7 bases, leaving 5 bases not matched to a gene. The CDR3: CASSSGTSGRSGELFF. As DNA, the CDR3 is TGTGCCAGCAGCTCCGGGACTAGCGGGAGAAGCGGGGAGCTGTTTTTT.

The chain joins TRBV9 to TRBJ1-2; D unclear. The CDR3 sequence is 16 residues long. Germline assignment: CDR1 SGDLS and CDR2 YYNGEE. The V end lost 4 bases, the J end lost 7 bases, and 23 bases lay between the germline ends. This CDR3 is CASSLSLGMEGPGYTF. CDR3 DNA sequence: TGTGCCAGCAGCCTCAGCCTAGGGATGGAGGGCCCTGGCTACACCTTC.

The chain carries TRBV30 and TRBJ2-5; TRBD1 aligns across 7 bases. Trimming removed 2 bases from V and 2 bases from J; junction bases left unmatched: 2. Per the germline V gene, CDR1 is GTSNPN and CDR2 is SVGIG (reference sequence). The CDR3 runs to 13 residues. CDR3 amino acids: CAWSTTGQETQYF. CDR3 nucleotide sequence: TGTGCCTGGAGTACGACAGGGCAAGAGACCCAGTACTTC.

V usage is TRBV28 and J usage is TRBJ2-1; a possible D gene is TRBD2 (6 bases). CDR3 length: 15 amino acids. With 3 bases removed from V and 10 bases from J, the gap between germline ends came to 19 bases. Germline V CDR1 and CDR2: MDHEN, SYDVKM. CDR3: CASSLVGEVLREQFF. CDR3 DNA: TGTGCCAGCAGTTTGGTAGGGGAGGTTTTAAGGGAGCAGTTCTTC.

The chain recombines TRBV10-3 with TRBJ2-2; no definite D call. CDR1 ENHRY and CDR2 SYGVKD come from the germline V gene. Trimming pared 7 bases from V and 0 bases from J, leaving 9 bases between. The CDR3 is 14 residues long. CDR3 sequence reads: CAIKDGANTGELFF. CDR3 in DNA: TGTGCCATCAAGGACGGCGCGAACACCGGGGAGCTGTTTTTT.